This TCR beta chain is from a study of T cell responses to AZD1222 COVID-19 vaccine (dated by TCRdb to about 2021). Describing the broader study: AZD1222 recipients given second doses at about 4 weeks or at about 12 weeks were pooled, since spike-specific TCR depth and breadth were not found to differ between the two schedules. A total of approximately 240 trial participants underwent TCR sequencing, of whom 207 had received two doses of AZD1222 and approximately 26 had received two doses of the MenACWY control vaccine. Trial participants were enrolled by age into 18-55, 56-69 and 70-plus year subgroups, with roughly 160, 29 and 62 TCR-sequenced participants respectively.

The junction shows trimming of 0 bases on V and 0 bases on J, and the gene matches do not reach 2 bases of it. The CDR3 has 16 amino acids, counting the end cysteine and phenylalanine. Kept here is only the CDR3 DNA, which spans 48 bases and is read in frame from base 1. CDR1 and CDR2 were assigned from the germline V gene as KGHSH and LQKENI. Overall study outcomes, separate from this receptor: Conclusions about previously exposed vaccinees are limited because only a handful of AZD1222 recipients were SARS-CoV-2 seropositive at baseline. In the small 56-69-year group, the increase in depth fell short of significance, most likely because of low power. Because no day 14 peak-response samples were available, the repertoires could be characterized only after the peak T cell response. Nearly half of unique spike-specific TCRs reportedly recognized epitopes outside regions mutated in the B.1.351 and B.1.1.7 variants. A significant rise in spike-specific TCR breadth and depth was observed after two AZD1222 doses relative to day 0 and relative to MenACWY recipients. Participants were mostly white British, with more females than males. The authors suggested clonal diversity may have been underestimated. CD4 TCRs associated with the vaccine covered the entire spike protein, and the dominant responses were in regions 160-218 and 743-854.

What this sample's time point label stands for: baseline before first vaccination. Vaccinee samples were obtained from the UK trials COV001 and COV002, which included a single-blind randomized controlled phase 2/3 trial of AZD1222 (ChAdOx1 nCoV-19) in healthy adults. For TCRbeta chain sequencing, PBMC samples were collected from trial participants at day 0 and at day 28 after the second dose. A word on this clone: Its cognate antigen has yet to be identified. The record has no base qualities; no much larger clone is one base away.

The CDR3 regions of human TCRbeta chains were analyzed by immunosequencing. As for how the authors treated the data: Repertoire TCRs were checked for matches against a reference library of SARS-CoV-2-specific TCRs that had been generated using the MIRA antigen-specificity platform. Breadth was defined as the fraction of unique TCRs that were SARS-CoV-2-associated. Depth was defined as the fraction of total T cells that were SARS-CoV-2-associated. Each spike-specific TCR was assigned to its reactive spike region and to a CD4 or CD8 class using the MIRA data. Log10-transformed breadth and depth values were compared by one-way ANOVA with Sidak's multiple comparisons tests. TCRdb stores this immuneACCESS table with in-frame sequences only. Part of the clones is absent; in the studies checked, under half of the shortfall reflects unresolved V genes, and no reason is known for the rest. V, J and clone size reflect that table, while D and trimming were determined from the DNA. Counted in this sample were approximately 90,000 clones; around 86% of them appeared once. Approximately 7.9% of the sample belongs to the ten largest clones.

The TCR comes from an adult in good health. The receptor chain draws on TRBV18 and TRBJ2-7, with 10 bases matching TRBD2. The material was peripheral blood, obtained on day 0 of AZD1222 vaccination. The nucleotide sequence reads TGTGCCAGCTCACCACCGTCTAGCGGGAGCTCCTACGAGCAGTACTTC. It specifies CASSPPSSGSSYEQYF.